These T cell receptor beta chains were read from a single sample in a study of cytomegalovirus exposure and HLA in healthy donors. The table came from immunoSEQ multiplex PCR; TCRdb's copy has only in-frame clones and leaves some out. The sample lists about 190,000 clones; under 80% were seen once. Sample: PBMCs. The receptor set was obtained from a man aged 30-40 years in good health and CMV-seropositive. Both conserved end residues are part of each CDR3. D genes are given only for firm matches. Clone size, where shown, is once, few, many, or a class for clones that have expanded.

V gene	clone size	D gene	J gene	CDR3 DNA	CDR3 protein
TRBV7-9	-	-	TRBJ2-1	TGTGCCAGCAGCTTATGGAGGAATGAGCAGTTCTTC	CASSLWRNEQFF
TRBV14	-	-	TRBJ2-7	TGTGCCAGCAGTCTACAGGACGTCTCCTACGAGCAGTACTTC	CASSLQDVSYEQYF
TRBV28	-	-	TRBJ2-2	TGTGCCAGCAGTCACCTCCAGTCGACAACCGGGGAGCTGTTTTTT	CASSHLQSTTGELFF
TRBV7-9	-	TRBD1	TRBJ2-5	TGTGCCAGCAGGCCACAGGGGGCTGCGGAGACCCAGTACTTC	CASRPQGAAETQYF
TRBV12-1	-	-	TRBJ2-1	TGTGCCAGCAGCCCCTATGAGCAGTTCTTC	CASSPYEQFF
TRBV11-3	-	TRBD1	TRBJ1-2	TGTGCCCCCAAGGGGGCGGTATTCATAGAGGGCTACACCTTC	CAPKGAVFIEGYTF
TRBV4-3	-	TRBD2	TRBJ2-3	TGCGCCAGCAGCCACACAGCGGGAGACACAGATACGCAGTATTTT	CASSHTAGDTDTQYF
TRBV7-9	few	TRBD2	TRBJ2-5	TGTGCCAGCAGCTTAGTGGCTAGCGGCCAAGAGACCCAGTACTTC	CASSLVASGQETQYF
TRBV12-5	-	TRBD1	TRBJ1-1	TGTGCTAGTGGTCCCCCTACAGGGGATGGAACTGAAGCTTTCTTT	CASGPPTGDGTEAFF
TRBV19	-	TRBD1	TRBJ1-1	TGTGCCAGTAGTATCGGACAGGGGAGTAAAGGAGCTTTCTTT	CASSIGQGSKGAFF
TRBV6-1	-	TRBD1	TRBJ2-7	TGTGCCACACGGACAGGGGGATACGAGCAGTACTTC	CATRTGGYEQYF
TRBV11-2	-	-	TRBJ2-4	TGTGCCAGCAGCTTAGGCCTGGGGGACTTGGGAAACTTC	CASSLGLGDLGNF
TRBV6-5	-	TRBD2	TRBJ2-7	TGTGCCAGCAACCCGACCGGGACTAGCTTGTACGAGCAGTACTTC	CASNPTGTSLYEQYF
TRBV21-1	-	-	TRBJ1-3	TGTGCCAGCAGCGAAGAGGGGCAGGGAAGCGGAAACACCATATATTTT	CASSEEGQGSGNTIYF
TRBV6-1	-	-	TRBJ2-2	TGTGCCAGCACGGCGGGTCAGGGGACCGGGGAGCTGTTTTTT	CASTAGQGTGELFF
TRBV6-6	once	-	TRBJ2-2	TGTGCCAGCAGTTACTGGAGGGGATCGAACACCGGGGAGCTGTTTTTT	CASSYWRGSNTGELFF
TRBV28	-	TRBD2	TRBJ2-7	TGTGCCAGCAGTCGAGCGGGGGGCCTCTCCTACGAGCAGTACTTC	CASSRAGGLSYEQYF
TRBV27	once	-	TRBJ1-2	TGTGCCAGCAGCCATGACGGCGCGGTCTATGGCTACACCTTC	CASSHDGAVYGYTF
TRBV10-1	-	TRBD1	TRBJ2-7	TGCGCCAGCAGCGAACTCAATCGGGACAGTTACGAGCAGTACTTC	CASSELNRDSYEQYF
TRBV27	-	TRBD2	TRBJ2-1	TGTGCCAGCAGTTCCAGCGGGAACCGCAATGAGCAGTTCTTC	CASSSSGNRNEQFF
TRBV28	-	-	TRBJ2-5	TGTGCCAGCAGATATCAAGAGACCCAGTACTTC	CASRYQETQYF
TRBV7-6	-	TRBD1	TRBJ1-4	TGTGCCAGCAGCTTAGCCCCCAGGGGGGAAAAACTGTTTTTT	CASSLAPRGEKLFF
TRBV7-2	-	TRBD2	TRBJ2-3	TGTGCCAGCAGCTTATTCCCGACTAGCGGGGGGGCCACAGATACGCAGTATTTT	CASSLFPTSGGATDTQYF
TRBV28	-	-	TRBJ2-7	TGTGCCAGCAGAACAGGCCTGAGCTCCTACGAGCAGTACTTC	CASRTGLSSYEQYF
TRBV28	-	TRBD1	TRBJ2-7	TGTGCCAGCAGCTGGAACAGGGGCCCCTACGAGCAGTACTTC	CASSWNRGPYEQYF
TRBV7-2	once	-	TRBJ2-7	TGTGCCAGCAGCACACTACAGGGACCCTACGAGCAGTACTTC	CASSTLQGPYEQYF
TRBV5-1	once	TRBD2	TRBJ2-1	TGCGCCAGCAGCTCCGGGACTAGCGGGAGCTATGAGCAGTTCTTC	CASSSGTSGSYEQFF
TRBV27	few	-	TRBJ2-7	TGTGCCAGCAGTTCGCTTCCGCGGGTCTACGAGCAGTACTTC	CASSSLPRVYEQYF
TRBV23-1	-	TRBD2	TRBJ2-1	TGCGCCAGCAGTCACCATCGACGGTGGGACTATCCCCACAATGAGCAGTTCTTC	CASSHHRRWDYPHNEQFF
TRBV5-8	-	TRBD1	TRBJ2-6	TGTGCCAGCAGCCGCAGGGGGACATCTGGGGCCAACGTCCTGACTTTC	CASSRRGTSGANVLTF
TRBV7-9	-	TRBD1	TRBJ2-7	TGTGCCGGGGGACAGGGTGGGAGCGAGCAGTACTTC	CAGGQGGSEQYF
TRBV9	-	TRBD2	TRBJ2-5	TGTGCCAGCAGCCTTAGGACTAGCGGAGGGGGAGAGACCCAGTACTTC	CASSLRTSGGGETQYF
TRBV18	-	-	TRBJ2-6	TGTGCCAGCTCACCACGACGGAACAGGGGGGGCTCTGGGGCCAACGTCCTGACTTTC	CASSPRRNRGGSGANVLTF
TRBV7-8	-	-	TRBJ1-1	TGTGCCAGCAGCCACAGGGCCGGTAGCTCCGACACTGAAGCTTTCTTT	CASSHRAGSSDTEAFF
TRBV28	-	-	TRBJ2-3	TGTGCCAGCAGTACTGGACAGTACCCAGATACGCAGTATTTT	CASSTGQYPDTQYF
TRBV7-2	-	TRBD1	TRBJ2-3	TGTGCCAGCAGCTCTGGAGGGACAGGGCCAGATACGCAGTATTTT	CASSSGGTGPDTQYF
TRBV4-2	few	-	TRBJ2-6	TGTGCCAGCAGCCCCGGGGAGGTTTCTGGGGCCAACGTCCTGACTTTC	CASSPGEVSGANVLTF